The 10 T cell receptor beta chains below all came from one sample that was sequenced in a study of human T cells and chemical hapten exposure. Time point specified: pre-sensitization, week 0. Treatment here: therapeutic diphenylcyclopropenone sensitization with weekly scalp DPC. Via MiXCR, TCRdb re-called the RACE reads, giving one row per CDR3 protein. The data contain tens of thousands of distinct CDR3 sequences, more than 8% of them seen just once; the ten biggest clones take up roughly a tenth. This sample comprised whole blood, obtained in connection with sensitization to the hapten diphenylcyclopropenone (DPC). These receptors were collected from a man aged 40-49 years with alopecia areata. Some clones in this sample may be carry-over from other donors' samples.

This clonotype showed up just a few times. This chain connects TRBV7-2 to TRBJ2-7; D perhaps matches TRBD1 (6 bases). CDR3 length: 13 amino acids. Germline-derived CDR1 and CDR2 are SGHTA and FQGNSA. V was cut by 2 bases and J by 5 bases, with 10 bases left in between. The CDR3 protein is CASSLQGTHEQYF. As DNA, the CDR3 is TGTGCCAGCAGCTTACAGGGGACCCACGAGCAGTACTTC.

This clonotype was seen at least ten times. V and J are TRBV7-9 and TRBJ2-3; unclear D gene. This CDR3 region has 13 residues. Trimming pared 6 bases from V and 2 bases from J, leaving 9 bases between. Per the germline V gene, CDR1 is SEHNR and CDR2 is FQNEAQ (reference sequence). In DNA, the CDR3 is TGTGCCAGCAGTCAAACTATCACAGATACGCAGTATTTT. Protein product: CASSQTITDTQYF.

This clonotype was recorded many times. The chain couples TRBV7-2 to TRBJ2-3; TRBD1 matches at 7 bases. The junction had 6 bases not matched to a gene; V was cut back by 1 base and J by 2 bases. The germline V gene encodes CDR1 SGHTA and CDR2 FQGNSA. The CDR3 consists of 16 residues. CDR3 bases: TGTGCCAGCAGCTTAGGGACAGGACTCCTCACAGATACGCAGTATTTT. Protein sequence: CASSLGTGLLTDTQYF.

This clonotype was detected ten times or more. The chain recombines TRBV20-1 with TRBJ1-2; D may be TRBD1 (6 bases). The CDR3 totals 13 residues. The germline V gene has CDR1 DFQATT and CDR2 SNEGSKA (reference sequence). CDR3 amino acids: CSVSPTGLQGYTF. The CDR3 coding sequence is TGCAGCGTATCCCCAACAGGGTTACAAGGCTACACCTTC.

At least ten counts were recorded for this clonotype. The genes are TRBV28 and TRBJ2-7; maybe TRBD1 (5 bases). The length of the CDR3 is 12 residues. V was pared by 3 bases and J by 9 bases, with 12 bases between. Germline V gene lookup returns CDR1 MDHEN and CDR2 SYDVKM. CDR3 sequence: CASSLETAVQYF. Here the CDR3 DNA reads TGTGCCAGCAGTTTGGAGACAGCAGTGCAGTACTTC.

This clonotype was picked up a small number of times. The rearrangement links TRBV20-1 to TRBJ2-3; 8 bases match TRBD2. The CDR3 runs to 15 residues. V lost 3 bases and J lost 0; bases outside the gene matches: 5. Per germline, CDR1 DFQATT and CDR2 SNEGSKA (reference sequence). The CDR3 DNA is TGCAGTGCTAGTCGGCGGGAGGCTAGCACAGATACGCAGTATTTT. Its translation is CSASRREASTDTQYF.

This clonotype was recorded many times. The rearrangement links TRBV28 to TRBJ1-5, with a tentative D call TRBD1 (5 bases). CDR1 is MDHEN, CDR2 SYDVKM, per germline. The length of the CDR3 is 16 residues. Between the trimmed V and J ends, which lost 5 bases and 2 bases, there was a span of 16 bases. CDR3 region: CASSPLGGRGNQPQHF. CDR3 nucleotide sequence: TGTGCCAGCAGTCCGTTGGGGGGAAGAGGCAATCAGCCCCAGCATTTT.

The J gene is TRBJ2-3, the V gene TRBV28; 8 nucleotides match TRBD2. The CDR3 spans 16 residues. Trimming cost V 3 bases and J 5 bases; bases outside gene matches: 10. Germline V gene sequence: CDR1 MDHEN, CDR2 SYDVKM. In nucleotides, the CDR3 is TGTGCCAGCAGTTTTCTAGCGGGCCCGAAGGGAGATACGCAGTATTTT. It encodes CASSFLAGPKGDTQYF.

This chain uses TRBV19 with TRBJ2-3, with TRBD2 identical over 14 bases. CDR1 and CDR2 (germline): LNHDA, SQIVND (reference sequence). V lost 7 bases to trimming and J lost 6 bases; unmatched junction nucleotides: 9. The CDR3 has 16 amino acids. The CDR3: CASMEGTSGSVDTQYF. The CDR3 DNA is TGTGCCAGTATGGAAGGGACTAGCGGGAGCGTGGATACGCAGTATTTT.

The chain uses TRBV29-1 and TRBJ2-1, with 7 positions matching TRBD1. The ends lost 7 bases at V and 0 bases at J; junction bases unmatched: 6. Per germline, CDR1 SQVTM and CDR2 ANQGSEA. CDR3 length equals 14 residues. The CDR3 reads CSGKTGSSYNEQFF. CDR3 coding DNA: TGCAGCGGGAAGACAGGGAGCTCCTACAATGAGCAGTTCTTC.